This is a list of T cell receptor beta chains from one sample in a study of graft-versus-host responses after intestinal transplantation. Libraries were prepared by immunoSEQ multiplex PCR; TCRdb keeps only in-frame clonotypes and omits some of them. The table shows around 29,000 clones, with approximately 93% occurring only once. The source was PBMCs, collected roughly 62 days after intestinal transplant. The source is a human patient who received an intestinal transplant, so some T cells may come from the graft donor. Both conserved end residues are part of each CDR3. Each record gives: V gene, J gene, clone size, D gene, CDR3 DNA, CDR3 protein. The D gene is left open where the match is weak. Clone size appears in some rows only: once, few, many, or a class for an expanded clone.

V gene: TRBV5-6; J gene: TRBJ2-7; clone size: once; D gene: TRBD1; CDR3 DNA: TGTGCCAGCAGCCCGATGACAGGGAACTACGAGCAGTACTTC; CDR3 protein: CASSPMTGNYEQYF
V gene: TRBV12-2; J gene: TRBJ2-3; clone size: .; D gene: .; CDR3 DNA: TGTGCAAGTCGCTTAGGATATATAGGAGTCGTGGGAGATACGCAGTATTTT; CDR3 protein: CASRLGYIGVVGDTQYF
V gene: TRBV27; J gene: TRBJ1-2; clone size: .; D gene: .; CDR3 DNA: TGTGCCAGCAGTTTATTCGGGGGAAGCTATGGCTACACCTTC; CDR3 protein: CASSLFGGSYGYTF
V gene: TRBV27; J gene: TRBJ1-5; clone size: .; D gene: .; CDR3 DNA: TGTGCCAGCGGTGAAGAAGGGGAAAATCAGCCCCAGCATTTT; CDR3 protein: CASGEEGENQPQHF
V gene: TRBV27; J gene: TRBJ1-5; clone size: .; D gene: .; CDR3 DNA: TGTGCCAGCAGTTTTACGGGGGCCGTCAATCAGCCCCAGCATTTT; CDR3 protein: CASSFTGAVNQPQHF
V gene: TRBV2; J gene: TRBJ1-2; clone size: .; D gene: .; CDR3 DNA: TGTGCCAGCAGTGAAGCGGTGACAGCCCCCTATGGCTACACCTTC; CDR3 protein: CASSEAVTAPYGYTF
V gene: TRBV12-5; J gene: TRBJ2-1; clone size: .; D gene: TRBD1; CDR3 DNA: TGTGCTAGTGGTTTGGCCGGGACAGGGTTTGAGGGGCAGTTCTTC; CDR3 protein: CASGLAGTGFEGQFF
V gene: TRBV27; J gene: TRBJ1-2; clone size: .; D gene: .; CDR3 DNA: TGTGCCAGCAGTTTATCTCCACACTATGGCTACACCTTC; CDR3 protein: CASSLSPHYGYTF
V gene: TRBV4-1; J gene: TRBJ2-7; clone size: .; D gene: TRBD2; CDR3 DNA: TGCGCCAGCAGCCTACACTCCGGGACTAGCTACGAGCAGTACTTC; CDR3 protein: CASSLHSGTSYEQYF
V gene: TRBV19; J gene: TRBJ1-2; clone size: few; D gene: .; CDR3 DNA: TGTGCCAGTCAGTGGGGATCCGGGTATGGCTACACCTTC; CDR3 protein: CASQWGSGYGYTF
V gene: TRBV28; J gene: TRBJ1-2; clone size: .; D gene: TRBD1; CDR3 DNA: TGTGCCAGCGGGACAGGGGCAGCTAACTATGGCTACACCTTC; CDR3 protein: CASGTGAANYGYTF
V gene: TRBV5-1; J gene: TRBJ2-3; clone size: .; D gene: .; CDR3 DNA: TGCGCCAGCAGCTTGGAGTCCCTATTCACAGATACGCAGTATTTT; CDR3 protein: CASSLESLFTDTQYF
V gene: TRBV30; J gene: TRBJ1-2; clone size: .; D gene: .; CDR3 DNA: TGTGCCTGGAGTCCTACGGGGGGGCATGGCTACACCTTC; CDR3 protein: CAWSPTGGHGYTF
V gene: TRBV2; J gene: TRBJ2-7; clone size: .; D gene: .; CDR3 DNA: TGTGCCAGCAGCCCGGACCCCTACGAGCAGTACTTC; CDR3 protein: CASSPDPYEQYF
V gene: TRBV6-5; J gene: TRBJ1-1; clone size: .; D gene: .; CDR3 DNA: TGTGCCAGCAATTTCGACTGGAACACTGAAGCTTTCTTT; CDR3 protein: CASNFDWNTEAFF
V gene: TRBV27; J gene: TRBJ1-2; clone size: .; D gene: .; CDR3 DNA: TGTGCCAGCAGCCAAGGGGACTATGGCTACACCTTC; CDR3 protein: CASSQGDYGYTF
V gene: TRBV11-3; J gene: TRBJ2-7; clone size: once; D gene: .; CDR3 DNA: TGTGCCAGCAGCTTACACTCCTACGAGCAGTACTTC; CDR3 protein: CASSLHSYEQYF
V gene: TRBV30; J gene: TRBJ1-1; clone size: .; D gene: TRBD1; CDR3 DNA: TGTGCCTGGAGTCATGGGACAGTCGGCACTGAAGCTTTCTTT; CDR3 protein: CAWSHGTVGTEAFF
V gene: TRBV5-4; J gene: TRBJ1-2; clone size: .; D gene: TRBD1; CDR3 DNA: TGTGCCAGCAGCTCCAGGGGGCAGGGGGGAGGCTACACCTTC; CDR3 protein: CASSSRGQGGGYTF
V gene: TRBV4-3; J gene: TRBJ1-3; clone size: .; D gene: .; CDR3 DNA: TGCGCCAGCAGCCAACCTTACTATCGACGGAACTCTGGAAACACCATATATTTT; CDR3 protein: CASSQPYYRRNSGNTIYF
V gene: TRBV6-1; J gene: TRBJ2-2; clone size: few; D gene: TRBD2; CDR3 DNA: TGTGCCAGCAGTCGACTAGCGGGAGAGCGAGGGGAGCTGTTTTTT; CDR3 protein: CASSRLAGERGELFF
V gene: TRBV28; J gene: TRBJ2-7; clone size: .; D gene: .; CDR3 DNA: TGTGCCAGCAGTTTACTTTGGCAGGGAGGCGAGCAGTACTTC; CDR3 protein: CASSLLWQGGEQYF
V gene: TRBV28; J gene: TRBJ2-7; clone size: .; D gene: TRBD1; CDR3 DNA: TGTGCCAGCAGTTTCTGGGACAGACCCTACGAGCAGTACTTC; CDR3 protein: CASSFWDRPYEQYF
V gene: TRBV5-5; J gene: TRBJ1-2; clone size: .; D gene: .; CDR3 DNA: TGTGCCAGCAGCTGGGGTAGGAGGGATGGCTACACCTTC; CDR3 protein: CASSWGRRDGYTF
V gene: TRBV1; J gene: TRBJ1-5; clone size: .; D gene: .; CDR3 DNA: TGCACCAGCAGCCGCTCCCGGGACAGGGGCGCGGATAGCAATCAGCCCCAGCATTTT; CDR3 protein: CTSSRSRDRGADSNQPQHF
V gene: TRBV7-8; J gene: TRBJ1-6; clone size: .; D gene: TRBD1; CDR3 DNA: TGTGCCAGCAGCGAAAATGAAACGGGACAGTATAATTCACCCCTCCACTTT; CDR3 protein: CASSENETGQYNSPLHF
V gene: TRBV7-2; J gene: TRBJ2-1; clone size: .; D gene: .; CDR3 DNA: TGTGCCAGCAGCTCCAACACAATCTACAATGAGCAGTTCTTC; CDR3 protein: CASSSNTIYNEQFF
V gene: TRBV4-1; J gene: TRBJ1-1; clone size: .; D gene: .; CDR3 DNA: TGCGCCAGCAGCCAAGGGATTTCTCTGTGGGCTTTCTTT; CDR3 protein: CASSQGISLWAFF
V gene: TRBV6-1; J gene: TRBJ2-7; clone size: .; D gene: .; CDR3 DNA: TGTGCCAGCAGTAAAGACAGGACCTCCTACGAGCAGTACTTC; CDR3 protein: CASSKDRTSYEQYF
V gene: TRBV5-4; J gene: TRBJ2-2; clone size: .; D gene: .; CDR3 DNA: TGTGCCAGCAGCTTGCCCCGGGGGAGGAACACCGGGGAGCTGTTTTTT; CDR3 protein: CASSLPRGRNTGELFF
V gene: TRBV27; J gene: TRBJ2-1; clone size: .; D gene: .; CDR3 DNA: TGTGCCAGCAGTCCCGGACAGTCCTACAATGAGCAGTTCTTC; CDR3 protein: CASSPGQSYNEQFF
V gene: TRBV16; J gene: TRBJ2-1; clone size: .; D gene: .; CDR3 DNA: TGTGCCAGCAGCCAATCTCTCCTAGGGTCTGGCAATGAGCAGTTCTTC; CDR3 protein: CASSQSLLGSGNEQFF
V gene: TRBV25-1; J gene: TRBJ2-2; clone size: .; D gene: TRBD2; CDR3 DNA: TGTGCCCCTCAAGGGACTATGGGCGGGGAGCTGTTTTTT; CDR3 protein: CAPQGTMGGELFF
V gene: TRBV7-6; J gene: TRBJ2-2; clone size: .; D gene: .; CDR3 DNA: TGTGCCAGCAGCCCGCTCTTGAGTGCCGGGGAGCTGTTTTTT; CDR3 protein: CASSPLLSAGELFF
V gene: TRBV19; J gene: TRBJ1-2; clone size: .; D gene: .; CDR3 DNA: TGTGCCAGTAGTACGTACGAAGGTCTTGGCTACACCTTC; CDR3 protein: CASSTYEGLGYTF